These T cell receptor beta chains were read from a single sample in a study of blood T cell repertoires in COVID-19. Produced via immunoSEQ multiplex PCR; TCRdb's table is partial and in-frame only. The sample has 25,000 to 40,000 clones, roughly 90% seen once. The sample was peripheral blood. These receptors all come from a human donor with active COVID-19. The donor label of this sample is uncertain. The CDR3 runs from the conserved cysteine through the conserved F or W.

J | V | length | CDR3
TRBJ2-5 | TRBV7-7 | 13 | CASSRSRGETQYF
TRBJ2-3 | TRBV9 | 17 | CASSVGASGPSADTQYF
TRBJ1-1 | TRBV20-1 | 14 | CSASPQWQNTEAFF
TRBJ1-2 | TRBV5-4 | 14 | CASSLVGKNYGYTF
TRBJ2-2 | TRBV29-1 | 14 | CSASGTGGTGELFF
TRBJ2-3 | TRBV6-4 | 13 | CASGTGHTDTQYF
TRBJ2-5 | TRBV9 | 14 | CASSVEQGGETQYF
TRBJ1-1 | TRBV5-1 | 14 | CASSLGQGTTEAFF
TRBJ1-2 | TRBV9 | 15 | CASSGLQGSNYGYTF
TRBJ2-3 | TRBV2 | 15 | CASSATTGGTDTQYF
TRBJ2-6 | TRBV6-2/TRBV6-3 | 19 | CASSKSGTGGVGGANVLTF
TRBJ2-7 | TRBV7-9 | 14 | CASSLEFSAYEQYF
TRBJ1-1 | TRBV6-1 | 17 | CASSDDRADPQNTEAFF
TRBJ2-7 | TRBV3-1/TRBV3-2 | 15 | CASSQVGDSSYEQYF
TRBJ2-7 | TRBV29-1 | 12 | CSAAQGSYEQYF
TRBJ1-2 | TRBV20-1 | 13 | CSASGSRLYGYTF
TRBJ1-1 | TRBV18 | 14 | CASLAQGKNTEAFF
TRBJ2-2 | TRBV4-3 | 15 | CASSSLHRNTGELFF
TRBJ2-7 | TRBV7-9 | 13 | CASSPRGEGEQYF
TRBJ1-2 | TRBV19 | 15 | CASSRNSGGTYGYTF
TRBJ2-7 | TRBV5-1 | 15 | CASSLEGSPSYEQYF
TRBJ2-3 | TRBV24-1 | 18 | CATSDYRRLAGEADTQYF
TRBJ1-2 | TRBV5-5 | 14 | CASARTSGMGGYTF
TRBJ2-6 | TRBV9 | 18 | CASSARGIGTSGANVLTF
TRBJ1-1 | TRBV7-2 | 14 | CASSFGQLNTEAFF
TRBJ1-3 | TRBV14 | 16 | CASSLSTAGSGNTIYF
TRBJ1-4 | TRBV29-1 | 12 | CSGGQLNEKLFF
TRBJ1-3 | TRBV10-3 | 14 | CAIKVPGSGNTIYF
TRBJ2-2 | TRBV7-3 | 16 | CASSRQPPSGGGELFF
TRBJ2-7 | TRBV7-9 | 14 | CASSRDTSSYEQYF
TRBJ1-5 | TRBV19 | 12 | CASQDGNQPQHF
TRBJ2-3 | TRBV18 | 14 | CASSLASGEDTQYF
TRBJ2-7 | TRBV3-1/TRBV3-2 | 13 | CASSQITGYEQYF
TRBJ1-4 | TRBV7-9 | 14 | CASSLRQGGEKLFF
TRBJ2-7 | TRBV7-2 | 15 | CASSSGTFRAYEQYF
TRBJ2-7 | TRBV6-2/TRBV6-3 | 14 | CASSSGHFWPEQYF
TRBJ2-3 | TRBV9 | 14 | CASSELRATGTQYF
TRBJ2-1 | TRBV5-1 | 15 | CASSSDRRGYNEQFF
TRBJ2-4 | TRBV7-9 | 17 | CASSRTRGLLAKNIQYF
TRBJ1-2 | TRBV4-3 | 15 | CASSQDRQGVDGYTF
TRBJ1-1 | TRBV18 | 13 | CASSLDRNTEAFF
TRBJ2-7 | TRBV12-5 | 15 | CASGLGAGGPYEQYF
TRBJ1-2 | TRBV19 | 15 | CASSVLGRLDYGYTF
TRBJ2-6 | TRBV5-4 | 17 | CASSFGQGSSGANVLTF
TRBJ2-7 | TRBV18 | 14 | CASSPRGREDEQYF
TRBJ2-2 | TRBV11-2 | 14 | CASSRRGNTGELFF
TRBJ1-6 | TRBV5-1 | 16 | CASSLALRRYNSPLHF
TRBJ1-2 | TRBV19 | 14 | CASSTPTVHYGYTF
TRBJ2-1 | TRBV5-6 | 11 | CASSYRALEFF
TRBJ2-5 | TRBV6-5 | 14 | CASSRSGERETQYF
TRBJ2-1 | TRBV24-1 | 14 | CATSERTSYNEQFF
TRBJ1-6 | TRBV7-8 | 13 | CARGPTKNSPLHF
TRBJ2-7 | TRBV19 | 15 | CALSRPTGGSYEQYF
TRBJ1-6 | TRBV27 | 15 | CASSFSSLSNSPLHF